This T cell receptor beta chain came from a study of patients and donors after allogeneic stem cell transplantation. TCRdb passed the RT-PCR reads through MiXCR, listing each CDR3 protein once. The table records about 160,000 distinct CDR3 sequences, approximately 24% of them present only once. Source material: blood, either unsorted or a sorted T cell fraction (not recorded which). The origin of this receptor is a human donor who was either an allogeneic HSCT recipient or a stem cell or donor lymphocyte infusion donor (not recorded which). It is not recorded whose cells these are; they may come from a transplant donor.

CDR3 residues: CASSLEPEQFF. The CDR3 DNA reads as TGTGCCAGCAGTTTGGAGCCTGAGCAGTTCTTC. V is TRBV12-3 or TRBV12-4 and J is TRBJ2-1; no definite D call. The V and J ends lost 3 bases and 9 bases respectively, with 6 bases between them. This CDR3 contains 11 residues.